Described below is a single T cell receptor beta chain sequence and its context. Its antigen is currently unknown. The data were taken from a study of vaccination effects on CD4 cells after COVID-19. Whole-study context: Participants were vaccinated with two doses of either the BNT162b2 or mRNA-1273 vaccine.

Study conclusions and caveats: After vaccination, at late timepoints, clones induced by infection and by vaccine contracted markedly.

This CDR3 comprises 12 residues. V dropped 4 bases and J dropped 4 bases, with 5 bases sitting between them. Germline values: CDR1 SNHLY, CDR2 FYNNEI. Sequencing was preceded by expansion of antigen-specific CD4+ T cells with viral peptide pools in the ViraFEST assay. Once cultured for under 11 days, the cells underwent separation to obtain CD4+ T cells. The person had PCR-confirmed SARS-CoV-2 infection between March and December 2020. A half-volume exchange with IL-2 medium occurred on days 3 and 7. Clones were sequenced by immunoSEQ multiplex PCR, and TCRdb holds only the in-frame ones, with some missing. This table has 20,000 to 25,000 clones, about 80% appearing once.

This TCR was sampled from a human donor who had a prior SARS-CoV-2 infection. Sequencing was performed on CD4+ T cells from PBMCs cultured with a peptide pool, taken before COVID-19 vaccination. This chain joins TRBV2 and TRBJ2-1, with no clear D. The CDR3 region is CASSGDYNEQFF. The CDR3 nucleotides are TGTGCCAGCAGTGGGGATTACAATGAGCAGTTCTTC.